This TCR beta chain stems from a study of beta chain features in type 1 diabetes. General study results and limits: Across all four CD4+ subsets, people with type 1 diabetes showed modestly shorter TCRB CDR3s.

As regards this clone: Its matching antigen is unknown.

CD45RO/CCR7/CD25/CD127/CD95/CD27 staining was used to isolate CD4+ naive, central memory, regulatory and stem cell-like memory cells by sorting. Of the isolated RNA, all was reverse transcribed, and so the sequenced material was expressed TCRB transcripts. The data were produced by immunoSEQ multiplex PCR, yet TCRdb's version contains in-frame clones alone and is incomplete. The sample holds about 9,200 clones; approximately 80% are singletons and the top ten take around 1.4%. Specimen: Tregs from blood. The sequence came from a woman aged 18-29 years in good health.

The CDR3 loop is CATSRDQGYSYNSPLHF. The DNA for the CDR3 is TGTGCCACCAGCAGAGATCAGGGGTACTCCTATAATTCACCCCTCCACTTT. The chain has TRBV15 and TRBJ1-6; D perhaps matches TRBD1 (6 bases). CDR1 and CDR2 from the germline V gene are LNHNV and YYDKDF (reference sequence). The V gene lost 0 bases and the J gene lost 0 bases, with 9 bases spanning the gap. CDR3 size: 17 residues.